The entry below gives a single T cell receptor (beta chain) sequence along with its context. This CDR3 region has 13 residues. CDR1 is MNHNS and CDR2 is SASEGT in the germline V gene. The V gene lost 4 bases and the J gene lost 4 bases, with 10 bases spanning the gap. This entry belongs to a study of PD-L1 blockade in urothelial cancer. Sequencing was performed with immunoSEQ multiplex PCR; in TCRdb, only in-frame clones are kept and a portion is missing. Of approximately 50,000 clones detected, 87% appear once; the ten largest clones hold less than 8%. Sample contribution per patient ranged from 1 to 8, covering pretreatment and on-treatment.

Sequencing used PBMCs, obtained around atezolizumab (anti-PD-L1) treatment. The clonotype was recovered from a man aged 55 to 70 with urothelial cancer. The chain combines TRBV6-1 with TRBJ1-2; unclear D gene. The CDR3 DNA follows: TGTGCCAGCAGTGTCCGACACCTCTATGGCTACACCTTC. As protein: CASSVRHLYGYTF.